One sample yielded the 15 T cell receptor beta chains listed below, sequenced in a study of T-cell reconstitution after alpha-beta-depleted transplantation in children. Unique molecular identifiers tagged the TCRbeta library. Via MiXCR, TCRdb re-called the PCR reads, giving one row per CDR3 protein. The data contain hundreds of thousands of distinct CDR3 sequences, 15% to 20% of them seen just once; the ten biggest clones take up around 30%. The sample consisted of PBMCs, mostly from graft donor cells, taken 360 days after TCRalphabeta/CD19-depleted stem cell transplant. The receptor source for this set is a boy younger than two who had a stem cell transplant for Wiskott-Aldrich syndrome, so the T cells may come from the graft donor.

The rearrangement links TRBV24-1 to TRBJ2-2, with D maybe TRBD2 (6 bases). The V end lost 3 bases, the J end lost 6 bases, and 10 bases lay between the germline ends. CDR1 KGHDR and CDR2 SFDVKD come from the germline V gene. CDR3 length equals 14 residues. CDR3 loop: CATSDAGTAGELFF. In nucleotides, the CDR3 is TGTGCCACCAGTGATGCGGGGACGGCCGGGGAGCTGTTTTTT.

The chain carries TRBV18 and TRBJ2-7; the D gene is possibly TRBD2 (5 bases). Trimming pared 1 base from V and 6 bases from J, leaving 13 bases between. This CDR3 contains 14 residues. Germline loops: CDR1 KGHSH, CDR2 LQKENI. CDR3 bases: TGTGCCAGCTCACCACGGAGGCCGAATGGCGAGCAGTACTTC. As protein: CASSPRRPNGEQYF.

CDR3 nucleotide sequence: TGTGCCAGCAGCCACGGGGACAGAGCCTACGAGCAGTACTTC. It translates to CASSHGDRAYEQYF. The rearrangement links TRBV3-1 to TRBJ2-7; TRBD1 agrees at 7 bases. Losses at the gene ends were 3 bases for V and 2 bases for J; bases not matched to a gene: 4. Germline V CDR1 and CDR2: LGHDT, YNNKEL (reference sequence). CDR3 length: 14 amino acids.

The DNA for the CDR3 is TGTGCCAGCACCTGGTGGGGCAGTGCTATTAATGAGCAGTTCTTC. It translates to CASTWWGSAINEQFF. The rearrangement uses TRBV28 and TRBJ2-1; the D gene is possibly TRBD1 (5 bases). The CDR3 spans 15 residues. V lost 7 bases to trimming and J lost 7 bases, with 20 bases between them. Germline CDR1 and CDR2: MDHEN and SYDVKM.

There are many counts of this clonotype. The rearrangement links TRBV12-3 or TRBV12-4 to TRBJ1-2; a possible D gene is TRBD1 (6 bases). The V end lost 2 bases, the J end lost 6 bases, and 16 bases lay between the germline ends. The CDR3 is 15 amino acids. The CDR3 DNA is TGTGCCAGCAGTTTACCCCGGACAGTCGTAGATGGCTACACCTTC. Encoded protein: CASSLPRTVVDGYTF.

This clonotype was picked up a small number of times. The V gene is TRBV5-1, the J gene TRBJ2-5; possibly TRBD2 for D (5 bases). This CDR3 spans 14 amino acids. Germline V CDR1 and CDR2: SGHRS, YFSETQ. V dropped 0 bases and J dropped 4 bases, with 10 bases sitting between them. The CDR3 DNA follows: TGCGCCAGCAGCTTGGTTCTTGGAGGAGAGACCCAGTACTTC. This translates into CASSLVLGGETQYF.

This clonotype was found a few times. This chain connects TRBV7-6 to TRBJ1-2; D call uncertain. V was trimmed by 1 base and J by 0 bases, leaving 18 bases between them. CDR1 and CDR2 from the germline V gene are SGHVS and FNYEAQ. This CDR3 has 18 amino acids. The CDR3 loop reads CASSLGLGRSSTNYGYTF. CDR3 DNA sequence: TGTGCCAGCAGCTTAGGGTTGGGCAGGAGCAGCACTAACTATGGCTACACCTTC.

The chain joins TRBV3-1 to TRBJ2-7; 9 nucleotides line up with TRBD1. The CDR3 totals 13 residues. V lost 4 bases, J lost 7 bases, and 5 bases stayed unmatched. Germline-derived CDR1 and CDR2 are LGHDT and YNNKEL (reference sequence). This CDR3 reads CASSRQGVGEQYF. In DNA form, the CDR3 reads TGTGCCAGCAGCCGACAGGGGGTGGGTGAGCAGTACTTC.

This clonotype was picked up a small number of times. This chain connects TRBV5-1 to TRBJ2-7, with 9 bases aligning to TRBD2. Germline V gives CDR1 SGHRS, CDR2 YFSETQ. The CDR3 contains 15 residues. V shed 0 bases, J shed 4 bases, and the junction held 5 bases outside the gene matches. CDR3 bases: TGCGCCAGCAGCTTGGATGGGACTAGCCCTTACGAGCAGTACTTC. Its translation: CASSLDGTSPYEQYF.

This chain's CDR3 is CASSPTTGEYQETQYF. In nucleotides, the CDR3 is TGTGCCAGCTCACCAACGACAGGGGAGTACCAAGAGACCCAGTACTTC. The chain couples TRBV18 to TRBJ2-5; 8 bases match TRBD1. Losses at the gene ends were 2 bases for V and 0 bases for J; bases not matched to a gene: 5. Germline V lookup: CDR1 KGHSH, CDR2 LQKENI. The CDR3 totals 16 residues.

This clonotype was detected a few times. The rearrangement joins TRBV7-2 to TRBJ1-6; a weak D match, TRBD1 (6 bases). Germline lookup yields CDR1 SGHTA and CDR2 FQGNSA. V lost 1 base and J 8 bases, leaving 15 bases between the germline ends. The CDR3 is made up of 16 amino acids. The CDR3 region is CASSLGRGGQYSPLHF. CDR3 nucleotides: TGTGCCAGCAGCTTAGGACGAGGGGGACAATATTCACCCCTCCACTTT.

A few counts support this clonotype. The genes are TRBV7-9 and TRBJ2-7; D might be TRBD1 (5 bases). This CDR3 region has 14 residues. Per the germline V gene, CDR1 is SEHNR and CDR2 is FQNEAQ (reference sequence). V was cut by 4 bases and J by 2 bases, with 12 bases left in between. The CDR3 nucleotides read TGTGCCAGCAGCTCCCTAGACAGTGCCTACGAGCAGTACTTC. The encoded protein is CASSSLDSAYEQYF.

This clonotype was picked up a small number of times. V is TRBV5-1 and J is TRBJ2-7; 9 bases are a match to TRBD1. The V segment lost 3 bases and the J segment 3 bases; nucleotides outside the gene matches: 10. Per germline, CDR1 SGHRS and CDR2 YFSETQ. The CDR3 spans 16 residues. The CDR3 protein is CASSSRTGTGIYEQYF. For the CDR3, the DNA is TGCGCCAGCAGCTCAAGGACCGGGACAGGGATCTACGAGCAGTACTTC.

This clonotype was found many times. The chain joins TRBV3-1 to TRBJ2-3; D is undetermined. CDR1 and CDR2 (germline): LGHDT, YNNKEL (reference sequence). V lost 1 base to trimming and J lost 2 bases, with 7 bases between them. The CDR3 spans 14 residues. The CDR3 loop is CASSQGGPTDTQYF. For the CDR3, the DNA is TGTGCCAGCAGCCAAGGTGGGCCCACAGATACGCAGTATTTT.

This clonotype was observed a handful of times. This chain joins TRBV4-3 and TRBJ2-5; 7 bases agree with TRBD1. Germline CDR1 LGHNA, CDR2 YSLEER. The CDR3 has 15 residues. Trimming took 1 base from V and 4 from J; bases not matched to a gene: 6. CDR3 in DNA: TGCGCCAGCAGCCAAGGACAGGGTCACGGAGAGACCCAGTACTTC. Protein product: CASSQGQGHGETQYF.